These 21 T cell receptor beta chains were all obtained from the same sample, sequenced in a study of OX40 agonist ivuxolimab in advanced cancers. Here immunoSEQ multiplex PCR was the method, and the copy in TCRdb shows in-frame clones only, minus some. Here the sample spans under 50,000 clones, 65% to 85% being singletons. The specimen comprised CD4+ or CD8+ T cells sorted from blood, sampled in a trial of the OX40 agonist ivuxolimab. These receptor sequences come from an adult with an advanced solid tumor such as melanoma, head and neck, liver or kidney cancer.

The CDR3: CASRSGTSQETQYF. CDR3 nucleotides: TGTGCCAGCCGCTCCGGGACATCCCAAGAGACCCAGTACTTC. The chain links TRBV10-3 to TRBJ2-5, with D possibly matching TRBD1 (6 bases). The CDR3 runs to 14 residues. Germline values: CDR1 ENHRY, CDR2 SYGVKD. V lost 10 bases, J lost 1 base, and 16 bases lay in between.

The chain employs TRBV30 and TRBJ1-5; unclear D gene. V was cut by 7 bases and J by 2 bases, with 15 bases left in between. Germline CDR1 is GTSNPN and CDR2 is SVGIG (reference sequence). The length of the CDR3 is 14 residues. DNA for the CDR3: TGTGCCTCGGACTCGGGCGTACGCAATCAGCCCCAGCATTTT. It specifies CASDSGVRNQPQHF.

A few counts support this clone. J is TRBJ1-2 and V is TRBV2, with D maybe TRBD1 (5 bases). The germline CDR1 and CDR2 sequences are SNHLY and FYNNEI. The CDR3 covers 14 residues. V was pared by 8 bases and J by 5 bases, with 18 bases between. CDR3 residues: CASGGDSPAYGYTF. CDR3 nucleotides: TGTGCCAGCGGTGGAGACAGCCCGGCATATGGCTACACCTTC.

This clone was seen a few times. The genes are TRBV9 and TRBJ1-2; 8 bases fit TRBD1. The germline V gene encodes CDR1 SGDLS and CDR2 YYNGEE. The length of the CDR3 is 13 residues. Trimming removed 3 bases from V and 8 bases from J; junction bases left unmatched: 6. CDR3 protein: CASSGRGRDGYTF. The CDR3, as DNA: TGTGCCAGCAGCGGCAGGGGGCGCGACGGCTACACCTTC.

The J gene is TRBJ1-2, the V gene TRBV28, with 7 bases identical to TRBD1. This CDR3 comprises 13 residues. Losses at the gene ends were 4 bases for V and 4 bases for J; bases not matched to a gene: 3. In germline, CDR1 is MDHEN, CDR2 SYDVKM. Here the CDR3 reads CASSSTGTYGYTF. The DNA of the CDR3 is TGTGCCAGCAGTTCGACAGGGACCTATGGCTACACCTTC.

The chain joins TRBV7-9 to TRBJ1-1; no reliable D call. V was clipped by 5 bases and J by 9 bases, with 10 bases between them. Germline CDR1 reads SEHNR; CDR2 reads FQNEAQ (reference sequence). The CDR3 covers 11 residues. CDR3 coding DNA: TGTGCCAGCAGCCTACCCGAGAAAGCTTTCTTT. This gives the protein CASSLPEKAFF.

V and J are TRBV29-1 and TRBJ1-5, with TRBD1 matching over 7 bases. Germline V lookup: CDR1 SQVTM, CDR2 ANQGSEA. The CDR3 contains 12 residues. The CDR3 region has the DNA TGCAGAGAAAGGGGGCGCGCTCAGCCCCAGCATTTT. It codes for CRERGRAQPQHF.

The chain is built from TRBV5-1 and TRBJ2-1; 11 positions match TRBD2. The CDR3 consists of 14 residues. V shed 4 bases, J shed 7 bases, and the junction held 4 bases outside the gene matches. Germline CDR1 is SGHRS and CDR2 is YFSETQ. CDR3: CASSISGRVNEQFF. CDR3 sequence (DNA): TGCGCCAGCAGCATTAGCGGGAGGGTTAATGAGCAGTTCTTC.

The J gene is TRBJ1-3, the V gene TRBV19, with D possibly being TRBD1 (5 bases). This CDR3 contains 16 residues. The V end was cut by 3 bases, the J end by 0 bases, with 12 bases between. Germline CDR1 and CDR2: LNHDA and SQIVND (reference sequence). The CDR3 bases are TGTGCCAGTAGTATTAGGGACTCCGGCTCTGGAAACACCATATATTTT. As protein: CASSIRDSGSGNTIYF. Full variable domain (missing parts from reference TRBV19 and TRBJ1-3): DGGITQSPKYLFRKEGQNVTLSCEQNLNHDAMYWYRQDPGQGLRLIYYSQIVNDFQKGDIAEGYSVSREKKESFPLTVTSAQKNPTAFYLCASSIRDSGSGNTIYFGEGSWLTVV.

This rearrangement joins TRBV2 to TRBJ2-7; TRBD1 might be the D (6 bases). Between the trimmed V and J ends, which lost 4 bases and 4 bases, there was a span of 20 bases. The CDR3 extends over 16 amino acids. Germline CDR1 SNHLY, CDR2 FYNNEI. The CDR3 sequence is CASSAPLQGGLYEQYF. DNA of the CDR3: TGTGCCAGCAGTGCCCCTTTACAGGGCGGACTTTACGAGCAGTACTTC.

This chain connects TRBV19 to TRBJ2-1, with TRBD2 identical over 7 bases. From germline, CDR1 is LNHDA and CDR2 SQIVND (reference sequence). The V gene end was trimmed by 3 bases and the J gene end by 10 bases; junction bases not matched to a gene: 6. There are 13 residues in the CDR3. CDR3 DNA sequence: TGTGCCAGTAGTATCGTAGCGGGTCGGGAGCAGTTCTTC. Translated: CASSIVAGREQFF.

The chain is built from TRBV27 and TRBJ2-5, with 8 bases fitting TRBD1. Germline lookup yields CDR1 MNHEY and CDR2 SMNVEV (reference sequence). The CDR3 is 15 residues long. V gave up 6 bases and J gave up 5 bases; unmatched junction bases: 11. DNA for the CDR3: TGTGCCAGCAGCCCTGGGGACAGGTGGATGGAGACCCAGTACTTC. This codes for CASSPGDRWMETQYF.

The chain carries TRBV11-3 and TRBJ2-3; D might be TRBD2 (5 bases). V lost 2 bases and J 2 bases, leaving 14 bases between the germline ends. Germline V gene lookup returns CDR1 SGHNT and CDR2 YENEEA. The CDR3 has 16 amino acids. DNA for the CDR3: TGTGCCAGCAGCTTACTAGCCTCCTACTTCACAGATACGCAGTATTTT. Translation gives CASSLLASYFTDTQYF. The whole variable domain, remainder taken from reference TRBV11-3 and TRBJ2-3, is EAGVVQSPRYKIIEKKQPVAFWCNPISGHNTLYWYLQNLGQGPELLIRYENEEAVDDSQLPKDRFSAERLKGVDSTLKIQPAELGDSAVYLCASSLLASYFTDTQYFGPGTRLTVL.

The V gene is TRBV5-1, the J gene TRBJ2-7, with TRBD2 as a possible D gene (5 bases). The CDR3 sequence is 14 residues long. Germline values: CDR1 SGHRS, CDR2 YFSETQ. V dropped 5 bases and J dropped 12 bases, with 24 bases sitting between them. The chain's CDR3 is CASRTAAAVDLGYF. Written as DNA, the CDR3 is TGCGCCAGCAGAACAGCGGCGGCGGTTGATTTGGGGTACTTC.

The chain joins TRBV11-2 to TRBJ2-3, with D hard to call. CDR3 length: 16 residues. With 2 bases removed from V and 7 bases from J, the gap between germline ends came to 19 bases. The germline gives CDR1 SGHAT, CDR2 FQNNGV. As DNA, the CDR3 is TGTGCCAGCAGCTTAAACCCCGGCGGCCCGAGTAATACGCAGTATTTT. The encoded protein is CASSLNPGGPSNTQYF.

The rearrangement joins TRBV6-6 to TRBJ1-2; 9 bases line up with TRBD1. Germline assignment: CDR1 MNHNY and CDR2 SVGAGI (reference sequence). J gave up 6 bases and V 0 bases, and 8 bases lay outside the gene matches. The length of the CDR3 is 16 residues. Here the CDR3 reads CASSYSGTGRLNGYTF. The CDR3 DNA sequence: TGTGCCAGCAGTTACTCGGGGACAGGGAGGTTAAATGGCTACACCTTC.

The gene calls are TRBV30 and TRBJ2-7; 11 positions agree with TRBD2. The CDR3 spans 15 residues. Germline V gene sequence: CDR1 GTSNPN, CDR2 SVGIG (reference sequence). Losses at the gene ends were 3 bases for V and 4 bases for J; bases not matched to a gene: 8. The CDR3 DNA is TGTGCCTGGAGGGAGCCGGGACTAGCGGTTTACGAGCAGTACTTC. It encodes CAWREPGLAVYEQYF.

The gene calls are TRBV11-2 and TRBJ1-2; 8 bases are shared with TRBD1. CDR1 SGHAT and CDR2 FQNNGV come from the germline V gene. The ends lost 4 bases at V and 7 bases at J; junction bases unmatched: 17. The CDR3 is 17 amino acids. CDR3 loop: CASSSNRGTRRGGGYTF. The CDR3 region has the DNA TGTGCCAGCAGCTCTAACAGGGGGACGCGAAGAGGTGGTGGCTACACCTTC.

The chain uses TRBV11-2 and TRBJ2-5; D gene ambiguous. This CDR3 is 13 amino acids long. V was clipped by 3 bases and J by 2 bases, with 7 bases between them. CDR1 SGHAT and CDR2 FQNNGV come from the germline V gene. The CDR3 region has the DNA TGTGCCAGCAGCTTTACACCACAAGAGACCCAGTACTTC. Translated, it gives CASSFTPQETQYF. Filled out from reference TRBV11-2 and TRBJ2-5, the complete variable domain reads EAGVAQSPRYKIIEKRQSVAFWCNPISGHATLYWYQQILGQGPKLLIQFQNNGVVDDSQLPKDRFSAERLKGVDSTLKIQPAKLEDSAVYLCASSFTPQETQYFGPGTRLLVL.

The chain is built from TRBV30 and TRBJ1-3; D gene ambiguous. V was shortened by 3 bases and J by 3 bases, with 3 bases between the two germline ends. The CDR3 runs to 11 residues. Germline-derived CDR1 and CDR2 are GTSNPN and SVGIG (reference sequence). The CDR3 coding sequence is TGTGCCTGGAGGGGTGGAAACACCATATATTTT. Amino acid sequence: CAWRGGNTIYF.

The chain employs TRBV7-3 and TRBJ2-1, with 8 bases lining up with TRBD2. From germline, CDR1 is SGHTA and CDR2 FQGTGA. There are 14 residues in the CDR3. V lost 2 bases to trimming and J lost 9 bases; unmatched junction nucleotides: 6. CDR3: CASSLLRTSIEQFF. Written as DNA, the CDR3 is TGTGCCAGCAGCTTACTGCGGACTAGCATTGAGCAGTTCTTC.